This T cell receptor beta chain was captured in a study of shared clonotypes between healthy human individuals. At the deep level, the assay was run. Once extracted for a subset, genomic DNA was divided evenly among several immunoSEQ plates. Authors' processing steps: ImmunoSEQ only sent back junction sequences with no quality scores, so filtering was done differently. The table came from immunoSEQ multiplex PCR; TCRdb's copy has only in-frame clones and leaves some out. V and J calls and clone size are copied from that table; D and trimming were computed from the DNA. The sample contains a few hundred thousand clones, approximately 71% of which appear only once. Genomic DNA came from about 90 million PBMCs in unsorted samples. The V and J ends lost 3 bases and 7 bases respectively, with 7 bases between them. CDR3 length: 12 residues. The germline V gene encodes CDR1 LNHDA and CDR2 SQIVND (reference sequence).

The V and J genes are TRBV19 and TRBJ2-1, with D unresolved. Sequencing input: PBMCs. The receptor was isolated from a woman aged 40 to 49 in good health. Some clones in this sample may be carry-over from other donors' samples. The CDR3 reads CASSMTFNEQFF. DNA for the CDR3: TGTGCCAGTAGTATGACCTTTAATGAGCAGTTCTTC.